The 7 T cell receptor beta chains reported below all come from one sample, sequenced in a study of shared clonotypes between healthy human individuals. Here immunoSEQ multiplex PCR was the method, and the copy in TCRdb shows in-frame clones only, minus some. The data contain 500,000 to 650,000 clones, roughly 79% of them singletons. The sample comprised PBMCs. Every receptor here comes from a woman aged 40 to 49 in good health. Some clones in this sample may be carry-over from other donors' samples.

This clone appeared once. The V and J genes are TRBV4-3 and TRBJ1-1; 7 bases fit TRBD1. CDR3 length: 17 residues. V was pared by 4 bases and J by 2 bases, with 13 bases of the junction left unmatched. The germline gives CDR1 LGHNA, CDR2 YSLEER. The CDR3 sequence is CASSPRLGQDLNTEAFF. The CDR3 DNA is TGCGCCAGCAGCCCACGATTAGGACAGGATCTTAACACTGAAGCTTTCTTT.

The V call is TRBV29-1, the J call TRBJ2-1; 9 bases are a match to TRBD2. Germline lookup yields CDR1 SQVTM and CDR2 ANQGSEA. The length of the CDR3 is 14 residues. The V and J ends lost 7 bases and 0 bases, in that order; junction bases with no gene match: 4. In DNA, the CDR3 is TGCAGCGGGATTAGCGGGAGCTCCTACAATGAGCAGTTCTTC. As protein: CSGISGSSYNEQFF.

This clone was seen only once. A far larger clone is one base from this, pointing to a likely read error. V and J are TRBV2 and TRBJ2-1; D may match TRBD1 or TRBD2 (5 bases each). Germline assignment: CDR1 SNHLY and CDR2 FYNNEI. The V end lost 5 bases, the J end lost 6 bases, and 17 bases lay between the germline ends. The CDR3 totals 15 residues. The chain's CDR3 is CASSYRQEVPNEQFF. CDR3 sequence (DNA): TGTGCCAGCAGTTACAGGCAGGAGGTTCCCAATGAGCAGTTCTTC.

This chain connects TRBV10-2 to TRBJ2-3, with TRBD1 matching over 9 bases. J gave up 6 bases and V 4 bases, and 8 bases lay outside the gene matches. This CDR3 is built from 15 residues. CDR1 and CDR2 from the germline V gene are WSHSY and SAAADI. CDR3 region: CASSGDRVSADTQYF. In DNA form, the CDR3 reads TGCGCCAGCAGTGGGGACAGGGTGTCAGCCGATACGCAGTATTTT.

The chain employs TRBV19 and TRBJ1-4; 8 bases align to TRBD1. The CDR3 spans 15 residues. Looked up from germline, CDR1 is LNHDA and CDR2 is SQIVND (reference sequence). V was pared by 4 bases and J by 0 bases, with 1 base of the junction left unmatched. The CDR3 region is CASSTGQATNEKLFF. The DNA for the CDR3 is TGTGCCAGTAGTACGGGACAGGCAACTAATGAAAAACTGTTTTTT.

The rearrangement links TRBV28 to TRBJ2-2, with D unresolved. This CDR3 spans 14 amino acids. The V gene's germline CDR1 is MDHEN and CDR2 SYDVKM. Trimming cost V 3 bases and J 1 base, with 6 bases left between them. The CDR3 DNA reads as TGTGCCAGCAGTTTCGTTCAGAACACCGGGGAGCTGTTTTTT. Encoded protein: CASSFVQNTGELFF.

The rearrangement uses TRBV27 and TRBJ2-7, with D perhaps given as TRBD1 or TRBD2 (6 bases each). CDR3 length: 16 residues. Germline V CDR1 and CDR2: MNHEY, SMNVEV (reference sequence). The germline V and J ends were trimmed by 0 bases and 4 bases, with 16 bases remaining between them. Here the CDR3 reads CASSLSGAGGFYEQYF. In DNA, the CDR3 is TGTGCCAGCAGTTTATCGGGAGCCGGGGGCTTTTACGAGCAGTACTTC.